This T cell receptor beta chain derives from a study of monozygotic twins with inflammatory bowel disease. Study results and caveats: Healthy twins showed more clonotype sharing with others than IBD patients, especially patients with disease activity. Possibly reflecting limited power, no difference in repertoire similarity was found between concordant and discordant twins.

With respect to this clonotype: The antigen remains undetermined.

This CDR3 contains 13 residues. Germline lookup yields CDR1 DFQATT and CDR2 SNEGSKA (reference sequence). Reprocessing the 5' RACE reads, TCRdb reports a single entry for every CDR3 protein and omits DNA. This listing includes roughly 100,000 distinct CDR3 sequences. V and J are TRBV20-1 and TRBJ1-2. This clonotype was sampled from a human donor with ulcerative colitis or Crohn's disease, or a healthy co-twin of an affected twin (not recorded which). Sequencing was performed on blood. CDR3 in amino acids: CSARDRGGGGYTF.